The rows below give T cell receptor beta chains drawn from one sample of a study of human T cells and chemical hapten exposure. Using its own MiXCR run on the RACE reads, TCRdb lists one record per CDR3 protein. The repertoire includes 95,000 to 150,000 distinct CDR3 sequences, roughly an eighth of them detected once, and over 0.85% sits in the top ten. Here the sequenced sample was whole blood, taken in connection with sensitization to the hapten diphenylcyclopropenone (DPC). These TCRs come from a man between 18 and 29 years old with alopecia areata. Some clones in this sample may be carry-over from other donors' samples. Each CDR3 is given without its conserved first and last residue.

J	length	V	CDR3
TRBJ2-3	11	TRBV2	ASSVSGTNTQY
TRBJ1-1	14	TRBV2	ASMLGVHIFDTEAF
TRBJ2-3	14	TRBV12-3/TRBV12-4	ASSLAGTSLTDTQY
TRBJ2-1	14	TRBV3-1	ASSRNSGGTYNEQF
TRBJ2-5	11	TRBV11-3	ASSLGARATPD
TRBJ1-6	15	TRBV7-6	ASSLEGRPQPRSPLH
TRBJ2-7	11	TRBV28	ASSLSGTYEQY
TRBJ2-3	11	TRBV20-1	SASNRVADTQY
TRBJ2-7	11	TRBV29-1	SVDVGGSYEQY
TRBJ1-5	12	TRBV20-1	SARFRGPNQPQH
TRBJ1-5	12	TRBV18	ASSPSTANQPQH
TRBJ1-2	12	TRBV25-1	ASSEAAANYGYT
TRBJ1-2	10	TRBV2	ASSESNYGYT
TRBJ1-1	13	TRBV9	ASSVDQGMGTEAF
TRBJ2-7	9	TRBV6-5	ASSSLDEQY
TRBJ1-2	12	TRBV6-1	ASLRENRDYGYT
TRBJ1-2	10	TRBV7-2	ASSPRNYGYT
TRBJ2-3	13	TRBV20-1	SARAGDRSTDTQY
TRBJ2-1	12	TRBV6-1	ASREPGAFNEQF
TRBJ2-7	12	TRBV5-1	ASSWTGGTYEQY
TRBJ2-3	13	TRBV10-2	ASSEEGGSTDTQY
TRBJ2-1	10	TRBV2	ASSEGQNEQF
TRBJ1-2	11	TRBV6-2/TRBV6-3	ASREDGDYGYT
TRBJ2-3	13	TRBV7-9	ASSITTWTTDTQY
TRBJ1-3	12	TRBV12-3/TRBV12-4	ASSPSYSGNTIY
TRBJ2-3	15	TRBV18	ASSPVRLDGGRHTQY
TRBJ1-5	12	TRBV7-6	ASSSSVGNQPQH
TRBJ2-5	11	TRBV20-1	SARETGPKTQY
TRBJ2-4	13	TRBV5-1	ASSQGQARWNIQY
TRBJ1-4	12	TRBV7-2	ASSRDRGGEKLF
TRBJ1-4	16	TRBV9	ASSIALSRTGEDEKLF
TRBJ1-3	13	TRBV10-2	ASNGGKSSGNTIY
TRBJ2-1	12	TRBV7-2	ASSPRTLYNEQF
TRBJ1-2	14	TRBV7-2	ASSPGGQGGDYGYT
TRBJ2-1	14	TRBV11-3	ASSRTDTLRYNEQF
TRBJ2-3	12	TRBV10-3	AITGSFNTDTQY